One and the same sample provided the 24 T cell receptor beta chains below, sequenced in a study of blood T cell repertoires in COVID-19 (dated by TCRdb to 2020 to 2021). Library creation used the immunoSEQ multiplex PCR assay. TCRdb's version of the immuneACCESS table is confined to in-frame rearrangements and falls short of the full clone set. An unresolved V gene accounts for under half of the shortfall where checked; the remainder is of unknown origin. This sample has about 480,000 clones in its table, and 85% to 90% of those were observed once. The ten most abundant clones make up less than 9% of the sample. Sequenced: peripheral blood. The receptors were gathered from a woman between 50 and 59 years old with COVID-19, enrolled during active disease.

V and J are TRBV7-9 and TRBJ1-2; D not resolved. Germline loops: CDR1 SEHNR, CDR2 FQNEAQ (reference sequence). Trimming shortened V by 7 bases and J by 2 bases, and 14 bases separated the two germline ends. The CDR3 loop spans 14 amino acids. The CDR3 nucleotides read TGTGCCAGCAACCGAATGGGCCCCAACTATGGCTACACCTTC. Amino acids: CASNRMGPNYGYTF.

This clone was seen a handful of times. V and J are TRBV5-1 and TRBJ2-1; D is ambiguous. With 1 base removed from V and 2 bases from J, the gap between germline ends came to 10 bases. The CDR3 is 15 amino acids. The germline CDR1 and CDR2 sequences are SGHRS and YFSETQ. The DNA of the CDR3 is TGCGCCAGCAGCTTGAGAGACTTCCCCTACAATGAGCAGTTCTTC. Translated, it gives CASSLRDFPYNEQFF. Using reference TRBV5-1 and TRBJ2-1 for the parts outside the CDR3, the full variable domain is KAGVTQTPRYLIKTRGQQVTLSCSPISGHRSVSWYQQTPGQGLQFLFEYFSETQRNKGNFPGRFSGRQFSNSRSEMNVSTLELGDSALYLCASSLRDFPYNEQFFGPGTRLTVL.

This clone appeared a single time. The J gene is TRBJ1-3, the V gene TRBV2, with D uncertain. The CDR3 has 14 amino acids. Germline CDR1 is SNHLY and CDR2 is FYNNEI. The ends were cut back, 2 bases at V and 4 bases at J, with 9 bases in the middle. The CDR3 here is CASSESTQGNTIYF. The DNA for the CDR3 is TGTGCCAGCAGTGAATCGACACAGGGAAACACCATATATTTT.

The chain recombines TRBV30 with TRBJ1-2, with D perhaps matching TRBD1 (5 bases). V was pared by 5 bases and J by 2 bases, with 15 bases between. Germline loops: CDR1 GTSNPN, CDR2 SVGIG (reference sequence). This CDR3 region has 14 residues. The DNA of the CDR3 is TGTGCCTGGGCGCGGGACCCGAGAAACTATGGCTACACCTTC. It codes for CAWARDPRNYGYTF.

The J gene is TRBJ1-2, the V gene TRBV3-1 (or the pseudogene TRBV3-2), with D uncertain. Trimming shortened V by 7 bases and J by 1 base, and 19 bases separated the two germline ends. The germline V gene encodes CDR1 LGHDT and CDR2 YNNKEL (reference sequence). The CDR3 length is 16 residues. CDR3 loop: CASTIGGGGLNYGYTF. The CDR3 coding sequence is TGTGCCAGCACTATAGGTGGTGGAGGACTTAACTATGGCTACACCTTC.

This clone occurred a few times. The V call is TRBV2, the J call TRBJ1-6; tentatively, D is TRBD1 (6 bases). Germline V gene sequence: CDR1 SNHLY, CDR2 FYNNEI. The V and J ends lost 5 bases and 5 bases respectively, with 16 bases between them. The CDR3 totals 16 residues. CDR3 sequence (DNA): TGTGCCAGCAGTTATGCACAGGGTCCCCATAATTCACCCCTCCACTTT. Translated, it gives CASSYAQGPHNSPLHF.

This chain links TRBV19 with TRBJ1-3; D is ambiguous. Germline-derived CDR1 and CDR2 are LNHDA and SQIVND (reference sequence). The CDR3 has 13 residues. Trimming took 5 bases from V and 0 from J, leaving 5 bases between them. The CDR3 DNA is TGTGCCAGTAGTTTATTCTCTGGAAACACCATATATTTT. This encodes CASSLFSGNTIYF.

The chain combines TRBV5-1 with TRBJ1-1; no reliable D call. V lost 4 bases and J lost 1, with 8 bases in between. Germline assignment: CDR1 SGHRS and CDR2 YFSETQ. The CDR3 covers 13 residues. The CDR3, as DNA: TGCGCCAGCAGCATACGACAGAACACTGAAGCTTTCTTT. It yields the protein CASSIRQNTEAFF.

This sequence joins TRBV2 and TRBJ2-5; 9 nucleotides match TRBD2. The CDR3 runs to 17 residues. Trimming took 7 bases from V and 4 from J; bases not matched to a gene: 16. Germline V lookup: CDR1 SNHLY, CDR2 FYNNEI. The CDR3 DNA sequence: TGTGCCAGCATAGGGCTAGCGGGGACCACTCCGCGAGAGACCCAGTACTTC. It codes for CASIGLAGTTPRETQYF.

This clone was counted a few times. At the DNA level, this CDR3 is encoded by other sequences in the same sample as well. This chain uses TRBV18 with TRBJ1-2; 7 bases align to TRBD1. Germline CDR1 KGHSH, CDR2 LQKENI. CDR3 length equals 16 residues. Trimming at V came to 4 bases and at J to 0 bases, leaving 8 bases not matched to a gene. CDR3: CASSLSGTDSNYGYTF. In DNA form, the CDR3 reads TGTGCCAGCTCACTTTCCGGGACAGATTCTAACTATGGCTACACCTTC.

The V call is TRBV28, the J call TRBJ2-3, with 8 bases lining up with TRBD2. This CDR3 has 16 residues. V was pared by 6 bases and J by 2 bases, with 10 bases of the junction left unmatched. Germline loops: CDR1 MDHEN, CDR2 SYDVKM. CDR3 amino acids: CASSQTAGGVTDTQYF. CDR3 coding DNA: TGTGCCAGCAGCCAAACGGCCGGGGGGGTCACAGATACGCAGTATTTT.

CDR3 region: CASSYGDRSRYTF. The CDR3 nucleotides read TGTGCCAGCAGTTACGGGGACAGGAGTCGCTACACCTTC. The V call is TRBV6-5, the J call TRBJ1-2; 8 nucleotides match TRBD1. Trimming at V came to 2 bases and at J to 9 bases, leaving 5 bases not matched to a gene. This CDR3 region has 13 residues. Germline-derived CDR1 and CDR2 are MNHEY and SVGAGI.

The chain has TRBV5-6 and TRBJ2-2; unclear D gene. Looked up from germline, CDR1 is SGHDT and CDR2 is YYEEEE. The CDR3 sequence is 13 residues long. Trimming removed 5 bases from V and 0 bases from J, with 5 bases in between. CDR3 loop: CASSPSNTGELFF. The CDR3 coding sequence is TGTGCCAGCAGTCCCTCGAACACCGGGGAGCTGTTTTTT. The complete variable domain, with remaining parts taken from reference TRBV5-6 and TRBJ2-2, reads DAGVTQSPTHLIKTRGQQVTLRCSPKSGHDTVSWYQQALGQGPQFIFQYYEEEERQRGNFPDRFSGHQFPNYSSELNVNALLLGDSALYLCASSPSNTGELFFGEGSRLTVL.

This clone was seen just once. The rearrangement joins TRBV5-1 to TRBJ2-2; TRBD2 matches 10 bases. With 0 bases clipped from V and 1 base from J, the junction kept 3 bases outside the gene matches. Germline V CDR1 and CDR2: SGHRS, YFSETQ. This CDR3 region has 17 residues. The CDR3 loop is CASSLAPSGGNTGELFF. The CDR3 DNA reads as TGCGCCAGCAGCTTGGCCCCTAGCGGGGGGAACACCGGGGAGCTGTTTTTT.

The V call is TRBV2, the J call TRBJ1-2; D call uncertain. In germline, CDR1 is SNHLY, CDR2 FYNNEI. This CDR3 region has 13 residues. Between the trimmed V and J ends, which lost 7 bases and 7 bases, there was a span of 16 bases. CDR3 residues: CASTEGRVPGYTF. As DNA, the CDR3 is TGTGCCAGCACCGAGGGAAGGGTGCCTGGCTACACCTTC.

The rearrangement uses TRBV19 and TRBJ2-7; TRBD1 matches at 8 bases. Losses at the gene ends were 4 bases for V and 2 bases for J; bases not matched to a gene: 7. This CDR3 region has 15 residues. The germline V gene has CDR1 LNHDA and CDR2 SQIVND (reference sequence). The CDR3 nucleotides read TGTGCCAGTAGTACAAGACAGGGGCCCACCTACGAGCAGTACTTC. It codes for CASSTRQGPTYEQYF. Full variable domain (missing parts from reference TRBV19 and TRBJ2-7): DGGITQSPKYLFRKEGQNVTLSCEQNLNHDAMYWYRQDPGQGLRLIYYSQIVNDFQKGDIAEGYSVSREKKESFPLTVTSAQKNPTAFYLCASSTRQGPTYEQYFGPGTRLTVT.

This clone was seen only once. This rearrangement joins TRBV6-5 to TRBJ2-7; D might be TRBD1 (6 bases). The germline V gene encodes CDR1 MNHEY and CDR2 SVGAGI. This CDR3 contains 14 residues. The V end was cut by 6 bases, the J end by 0 bases, with 12 bases between. CDR3 sequence (DNA): TGTGCCAGCAGGCTCAGGGGTAGCTCCTACGAGCAGTACTTC. Its translation: CASRLRGSSYEQYF.

This chain connects TRBV11-2 to TRBJ2-5; 16 bases match TRBD2. In germline, CDR1 is SGHAT, CDR2 FQNNGV. V was clipped by 6 bases and J by 5 bases; unmatched bases: 15. This CDR3 region has 19 residues. In nucleotides, the CDR3 is TGTGCCAGCAGTCCATCCGCGGGACTAGCGGGGGGGCCCCGGGAGACCCAGTACTTC. Translation: CASSPSAGLAGGPRETQYF.

The rearrangement joins TRBV5-6 to TRBJ1-2, with D hard to call. The CDR3 loop spans 14 amino acids. Between the trimmed V and J ends, which lost 0 bases and 2 bases, there was a span of 8 bases. Germline loops: CDR1 SGHDT, CDR2 YYEEEE. CDR3 bases: TGTGCCAGCAGCTTGGGAACTCCAAACTATGGCTACACCTTC. This gives the protein CASSLGTPNYGYTF.

This clone was counted a few times. The V gene is TRBV18, the J gene TRBJ2-2, with 10 positions matching TRBD1. CDR1 and CDR2 from the germline V gene are KGHSH and LQKENI. The ends lost 3 bases at V and 4 bases at J; junction bases unmatched: 2. The CDR3 loop spans 15 amino acids. The chain's CDR3 is CASSPGTGATGELFF. In DNA form, the CDR3 reads TGTGCCAGCTCACCCGGGACAGGGGCCACCGGGGAGCTGTTTTTT.

The J gene is TRBJ1-2, the V gene TRBV5-1, with 7 positions matching TRBD1. This CDR3 is built from 13 residues. V was pared by 2 bases and J by 5 bases, with 3 bases of the junction left unmatched. CDR1 and CDR2 (germline): SGHRS, YFSETQ. CDR3 sequence: CASSFFRGYGYTF. For the CDR3, the DNA is TGCGCCAGCAGCTTCTTCAGGGGGTATGGCTACACCTTC.

The rearrangement joins TRBV20-1 to TRBJ2-7, with D possibly matching TRBD1 (5 bases). There are 14 residues in the CDR3. Per germline, CDR1 DFQATT and CDR2 SNEGSKA (reference sequence). V shed 3 bases and J shed 2 bases, with 14 bases lying between them. This CDR3 reads CSASVQEGAYEQYF. The CDR3 bases are TGCAGTGCTAGTGTCCAAGAAGGGGCCTACGAGCAGTACTTC.

The table lists this clone with a few counts. The chain joins TRBV6-4 to TRBJ1-1; D is perhaps TRBD1 (6 bases). The CDR3 length is 15 residues. V was trimmed by 2 bases and J by 1 base, leaving 11 bases between them. From germline, CDR1 is MRHNA and CDR2 SNTAGT. The DNA for the CDR3 is TGTGCCAGCAGTGACCCGGACAGAAAGAACACTGAAGCTTTCTTT. Residues: CASSDPDRKNTEAFF.

The V call is TRBV2, the J call TRBJ2-5; 11 bases are shared with TRBD1. V lost 5 bases to trimming and J lost 1 base; unmatched junction nucleotides: 3. CDR3 length: 15 residues. Germline V gene lookup returns CDR1 SNHLY and CDR2 FYNNEI. DNA of the CDR3: TGTGCCAGCAGTCGGGACAGGGGGATCCAAGAGACCCAGTACTTC. Amino acids: CASSRDRGIQETQYF.